This T cell receptor (beta chain) comes out of a study of blood T cells in healthy people across ages. Comments on this clonotype: A far larger clone is one base from this, pointing to a likely read error.

A second roughly 6 to 11 cycle PCR used barcoded and J-beta primers. TCRdb redid the calling of the 5' RACE reads with MiXCR, one entry per CDR3 protein. The sample records around 1,800,000 distinct CDR3 sequences, 30% to 40% being singletons. The sequencing sample was made of blood. This clonotype originated in a human donor in good health.

CDR3 loop: CACSSKETQYF. The CDR3, as DNA: TGTGCCTGCAGCTCTAAAGAGACCCAGTACTTC. V gene TRBV7-2 combines with J gene TRBJ2-5; D is undetermined. The CDR3 is made up of 11 amino acids. CDR1 is SGHTA, CDR2 FQGNSA, per germline.